Following are 23 T cell receptor beta chains from one sample sequenced in a study of control samples from healthy donors and cancer patients. The repertoire was sequenced with immunoSEQ multiplex PCR; TCRdb's copy has only in-frame clones and lacks some. Among about 94,000 clones listed, approximately 90% were seen once. Sequencing was carried out using blood. These receptors were collected from a woman aged 18-29 years in good health.

J is TRBJ2-7 and V is TRBV18, with no clear D. The CDR3 has 15 amino acids. Trimming removed 0 bases from V and 0 bases from J, with 9 bases in between. Germline loops: CDR1 KGHSH, CDR2 LQKENI. The CDR3 spells CASSPPALPSYEQYF. The DNA of the CDR3 is TGTGCCAGCTCACCACCGGCCCTTCCCTCCTACGAGCAGTACTTC.

The V call is TRBV18, the J call TRBJ1-5, with D possibly being TRBD1 (5 bases). The V gene lost 1 base and the J gene lost 0 bases, with 10 bases spanning the gap. Germline V lookup: CDR1 KGHSH, CDR2 LQKENI. CDR3 length: 16 residues. CDR3 sequence: CASSPRGTNSNQPQHF. The CDR3 region has the DNA TGTGCCAGCTCACCACGAGGGACTAATAGCAATCAGCCCCAGCATTTT.

The CDR3 loop is CASRFGDSDSPLHF. For the CDR3, the DNA is TGCGCCAGCCGGTTCGGGGACAGTGATTCACCCCTCCACTTT. The chain recombines TRBV5-1 with TRBJ1-6; 7 bases are a match to TRBD1. J gave up 8 bases and V 7 bases, and 9 bases lay outside the gene matches. Germline V gene lookup returns CDR1 SGHRS and CDR2 YFSETQ. CDR3 length: 14 residues.

The gene calls are TRBV11-3 and TRBJ2-7, with a possible D match to TRBD1 (6 bases). The CDR3 sequence is 12 residues long. Trimming cost V 3 bases and J 7 bases, with 10 bases left between them. Per the germline V gene, CDR1 is SGHNT and CDR2 is YENEEA. The CDR3 here is CASSFTGLEQYF. CDR3 coding DNA: TGTGCCAGCAGCTTTACAGGGCTTGAGCAGTACTTC.

The chain links TRBV9 to TRBJ2-2; the D gene is possibly TRBD1 (6 bases). Germline values: CDR1 SGDLS, CDR2 YYNGEE. Trimming left V 4 bases short and J 8 bases short, with 15 bases between. The length of the CDR3 is 14 residues. CDR3 region: CASSPTGIGGELFF. CDR3 in DNA: TGTGCCAGCAGCCCCACAGGGATAGGGGGGGAGCTGTTTTTT.

The rearrangement links TRBV7-3 to TRBJ2-3; 12 nucleotides line up with TRBD1. In germline, CDR1 is SGHTA, CDR2 FQGTGA. The CDR3 sequence is 17 residues long. J lost 4 bases, V lost 5 bases, and 10 bases had no gene match. Written as DNA, the CDR3 is TGTGCCAGCAGCCAGGGACAGGGACAGGGGGCTTCAGATACGCAGTATTTT. It yields the protein CASSQGQGQGASDTQYF.

The gene calls are TRBV6-5 and TRBJ2-3, with 12 bases aligning to TRBD2. The CDR3 runs 15 residues. Germline CDR1 and CDR2: MNHEY and SVGAGI. Trimming cost V 4 bases and J 7 bases; bases outside gene matches: 6. As DNA, the CDR3 is TGTGCCAGCAGTTTTCTAGCGGGGGGGCCACATACGCAGTATTTT. Translating gives CASSFLAGGPHTQYF.

The V call is TRBV20-1, the J call TRBJ1-2; possible D gene TRBD1, 5 bases. Germline CDR1 is DFQATT and CDR2 is SNEGSKA (reference sequence). V lost 3 bases and J 4 bases, leaving 15 bases between the germline ends. There are 14 residues in the CDR3. CDR3 loop: CSASRVQGIYGYTF. The CDR3 DNA follows: TGCAGTGCTAGTAGGGTTCAGGGAATCTATGGCTACACCTTC.

The chain joins TRBV5-6 to TRBJ1-1; D ambiguous. The ends were cut back, 0 bases at V and 0 bases at J, with 6 bases in the middle. The germline gives CDR1 SGHDT, CDR2 YYEEEE. The CDR3 extends over 14 amino acids. The CDR3 sequence: CASSLVPMNTEAFF. CDR3 coding DNA: TGTGCCAGCAGCTTGGTACCAATGAACACTGAAGCTTTCTTT.

The chain couples TRBV19 to TRBJ2-7; 7 nucleotides match TRBD1. With V trimmed by 7 bases and J by 7 bases, 10 bases remained unmatched. Per germline, CDR1 LNHDA and CDR2 SQIVND (reference sequence). The CDR3 has 13 residues. For the CDR3, the DNA is TGTGCCAGTACAAACAGGGGCTCGGGGGAGCAGTACTTC. Its translation is CASTNRGSGEQYF.

The chain combines TRBV6-6 with TRBJ2-3; 12 bases map to TRBD2. The CDR3 is made up of 16 amino acids. V shed 1 base, J shed 4 bases, and the junction held 3 bases outside the gene matches. Germline V CDR1 and CDR2: MNHNY, SVGAGI (reference sequence). CDR3 in DNA: TGTGCCAGCAGTTACTTGACTAGCGGGGGAGCAGATACGCAGTATTTT. This codes for CASSYLTSGGADTQYF.

This chain links TRBV7-3 with TRBJ1-1; perhaps TRBD1 as D (6 bases). CDR1 is SGHTA and CDR2 is FQGTGA in the germline V gene. The CDR3 contains 13 residues. V dropped 6 bases and J dropped 5 bases, with 13 bases sitting between them. In nucleotides, the CDR3 is TGTGCCAGCAGTCGACAGGCGGGGACTGAAGCTTTCTTT. Protein product: CASSRQAGTEAFF. Complete variable domain (other parts from reference TRBV7-3 and TRBJ1-1): GAGVSQTPSNKVTEKGKYVELRCDPISGHTALYWYRQSLGQGPEFLIYFQGTGAADDSGLPNDRFFAVRPEGSVSTLKIQRTERGDSAVYLCASSRQAGTEAFFGQGTRLTVV.

The chain couples TRBV4-1 to TRBJ1-6, with TRBD1 matching over 9 bases. CDR3 length: 17 amino acids. V was pared by 0 bases and J by 10 bases, with 10 bases of the junction left unmatched. The germline CDR1 and CDR2 sequences are MGHRA and YSYEKL. The CDR3 DNA reads TGCGCCAGCAGCCAAGATGCGGGGACAGGGACCTCCTCACCCCTCCACTTT. Translating it yields CASSQDAGTGTSSPLHF.

The gene calls are TRBV5-1 and TRBJ1-4; 7 nucleotides line up with TRBD1. The V and J ends lost 4 bases and 7 bases, in that order; junction bases with no gene match: 16. CDR3 length: 17 amino acids. The V gene's germline CDR1 is SGHRS and CDR2 YFSETQ. This chain's CDR3 is CASSPTGTAGGGEKLFF. CDR3 in DNA: TGCGCCAGCAGCCCCACCGGGACAGCAGGGGGGGGTGAAAAACTGTTTTTT.

The rearrangement links TRBV5-1 to TRBJ2-7, with TRBD1 identical over 7 bases. V gave up 5 bases and J gave up 2 bases; unmatched junction bases: 4. This CDR3 has 13 residues. Germline CDR1 SGHRS, CDR2 YFSETQ. In DNA form, the CDR3 reads TGCGCCAGCAGTGTGGGACAGACCTACGAGCAGTACTTC. Protein: CASSVGQTYEQYF.

The rearrangement uses TRBV5-1 and TRBJ1-2; 8 nucleotides align to TRBD1. V shed 4 bases and J 8 bases; nucleotides not matched to a gene: 10. The CDR3 spans 14 residues. In germline, CDR1 is SGHRS, CDR2 YFSETQ. The CDR3 nucleotides read TGCGCCAGCAGCCCCCAAGGACAGGGCCCGGGCTACACCTTC. This encodes CASSPQGQGPGYTF. The full variable domain, its missing parts supplied by reference TRBV5-1 and TRBJ1-2, is KAGVTQTPRYLIKTRGQQVTLSCSPISGHRSVSWYQQTPGQGLQFLFEYFSETQRNKGNFPGRFSGRQFSNSRSEMNVSTLELGDSALYLCASSPQGQGPGYTFGSGTRLTVV.

The chain carries TRBV5-6 and TRBJ2-5; 9 bases agree with TRBD1. The germline V gene encodes CDR1 SGHDT and CDR2 YYEEEE. CDR3 length: 13 residues. With V trimmed by 4 bases and J by 3 bases, 1 base remained unmatched. The CDR3 region is CASSRTGEETQYF. CDR3 DNA: TGTGCCAGCAGCCGGACAGGGGAAGAGACCCAGTACTTC.

This clone was counted only a few times. In nucleotides, the CDR3 is TGTGCCAGCAGCTTAGGAGCCCGGGGAACCGGGGAGCTGTTTTTT. Residues: CASSLGARGTGELFF. The rearrangement links TRBV7-8 to TRBJ2-2, with D possibly matching TRBD2 (5 bases). Trimming shortened V by 1 base and J by 5 bases, and 11 bases separated the two germline ends. This CDR3 has 15 amino acids. Germline CDR1 is SGHVS and CDR2 is FQNEAQ.

The chain is built from TRBV1 and TRBJ1-1; the DNA was not compared with TRBD1, the D call given in the table. TRBV1 is reported as a pseudogene. This CDR3 has 18 amino acids. The DNA of the CDR3 is TGCACCAGCAGCCTGGGGACAGGGATATTACGGGTTGGCACTGAAGCTTTCTTT. It encodes CTSSLGTGILRVGTEAFF.

This clone was found once. The chain combines TRBV9 with TRBJ1-1; TRBD1 aligns across 7 bases. The CDR3 spans 16 residues. V shed 3 bases, J shed 3 bases, and the junction held 11 bases outside the gene matches. Germline values: CDR1 SGDLS, CDR2 YYNGEE. The CDR3, as DNA: TGTGCCAGCAGCGCCCCGACAGGGTCTGAGGACACTGAAGCTTTCTTT. Amino acids: CASSAPTGSEDTEAFF.

V is TRBV5-4 and J is TRBJ2-7; 7 bases fit TRBD2. Trimming at V came to 0 bases and at J to 0 bases, leaving 9 bases not matched to a gene. There are 17 residues in the CDR3. Germline V gives CDR1 SGHNT, CDR2 YYREEE (reference sequence). The CDR3 region is CASSLAGGFLGSYEQYF. The CDR3 nucleotides are TGTGCCAGCAGCTTGGCGGGGGGTTTCCTCGGCTCCTACGAGCAGTACTTC.

The gene calls are TRBV5-1 and TRBJ2-5; D gene unclear. The CDR3 is 13 amino acids. V lost 1 base, J lost 1 base, and 5 bases lay in between. Germline V gene sequence: CDR1 SGHRS, CDR2 YFSETQ. The CDR3 DNA reads as TGCGCCAGCAGCTTGCCGGCCCAAGAGACCCAGTACTTC. It encodes CASSLPAQETQYF.

J is TRBJ1-3 and V is TRBV5-5; weak D call: TRBD1 (6 bases). CDR1 SGHKS and CDR2 YYEKEE come from the germline V gene (reference sequence). Trimming removed 0 bases at V and 0 bases at J, with 10 bases between. This CDR3 has 16 amino acids. The CDR3 region is CASSLVQGSSGNTIYF. For the CDR3, the DNA is TGTGCCAGCAGCTTGGTTCAGGGGAGCTCTGGAAACACCATATATTTT.